The 14 T cell receptor beta chains reported below all come from one sample, sequenced in a study of blood T cell repertoires in COVID-19. The table came from immunoSEQ multiplex PCR; TCRdb's copy has only in-frame clones and leaves some out. The table records over 55,000 clones, about nine tenths of them present only once. The sample taken for sequencing was peripheral blood. Every receptor here comes from a woman of 80 years or more with COVID-19, enrolled during active disease.

This clone was observed a handful of times. V gene TRBV30 combines with J gene TRBJ1-5, with TRBD1 matching over 11 bases. V was pared by 5 bases and J by 6 bases, with 0 bases of the junction left unmatched. The CDR3 contains 12 residues. Looked up from germline, CDR1 is GTSNPN and CDR2 is SVGIG (reference sequence). CDR3 loop: CAWGTGGQPQHF. CDR3 nucleotide sequence: TGTGCCTGGGGGACAGGGGGTCAGCCCCAGCATTTT.

V usage is TRBV9 and J usage is TRBJ1-2, with 9 bases lining up with TRBD1. Germline CDR1 SGDLS, CDR2 YYNGEE. The CDR3 is 13 residues long. V gave up 2 bases and J gave up 8 bases; unmatched junction bases: 4. The DNA for the CDR3 is TGTGCCAGCAGCGTTACAGGGGGCGAGGGCTACACCTTC. Protein: CASSVTGGEGYTF.

The chain employs TRBV11-2 and TRBJ1-1, with 9 nucleotides matching TRBD1. The germline V gene has CDR1 SGHAT and CDR2 FQNNGV. CDR3 length equals 14 residues. Trimming took 3 bases from V and 7 from J; bases not matched to a gene: 6. CDR3 loop: CASSFNGQGFEAFF. CDR3 sequence (DNA): TGTGCCAGCAGCTTCAATGGACAGGGGTTTGAAGCTTTCTTT.

The V gene is TRBV18, the J gene TRBJ2-1, with 8 bases fitting TRBD2. The length of the CDR3 is 14 residues. In germline, CDR1 is KGHSH, CDR2 LQKENI. After removal of 6 bases from V and 3 bases from J, the junction contained 4 bases not matched to a gene. CDR3 region: CASSGSGGYNEQFF. CDR3 DNA: TGTGCCAGCTCTGGAAGCGGGGGCTACAATGAGCAGTTCTTC.

The rearrangement joins TRBV5-5 to TRBJ1-1; the D gene is possibly TRBD1 (5 bases). The germline V gene encodes CDR1 SGHKS and CDR2 YYEKEE (reference sequence). CDR3 length: 13 amino acids. With 1 base removed from V and 10 bases from J, the gap between germline ends came to 14 bases. DNA of the CDR3: TGTGCCAGCAGCTTGATGGGTCAGGGAAGAGCTTTCTTT. Protein sequence: CASSLMGQGRAFF.

V and J are TRBV5-8 and TRBJ2-3; 8 bases are a match to TRBD2. V lost 1 base, J lost 0 bases, and 10 bases stayed unmatched. Germline CDR1 and CDR2: SGHTS and YDEGEE. CDR3 length equals 18 residues. The CDR3 DNA reads as TGTGCCAGCAGCTTGTTTATCGGCGGGGGGAGAAGCACAGATACGCAGTATTTT. This translates into CASSLFIGGGRSTDTQYF.

The chain couples TRBV6-6 to TRBJ2-1, with 8 bases matching TRBD2. Germline CDR1 and CDR2: MNHNY and SVGAGI (reference sequence). The CDR3 contains 15 residues. V was pared by 5 bases and J by 6 bases, with 9 bases of the junction left unmatched. CDR3 nucleotide sequence: TGTGCCAGCAGTGCCAGCGGGGGTGCGAGCAATGAGCAGTTCTTC. Encoded protein: CASSASGGASNEQFF.

The chain couples TRBV2 to TRBJ2-3; 14 nucleotides line up with TRBD2. In germline, CDR1 is SNHLY, CDR2 FYNNEI. After removal of 6 bases from V and 1 base from J, the junction contained 15 bases not matched to a gene. This CDR3 comprises 20 residues. The CDR3 nucleotides are TGTGCCAGCAGGCCCGAGCTTCCGGGACTAGCGGGGGCTCGCACAGATACGCAGTATTTT. Translating it yields CASRPELPGLAGARTDTQYF.

V is TRBV6-2 or TRBV6-3 and J is TRBJ1-2; D perhaps matches TRBD1 (6 bases). V was trimmed by 5 bases and J by 7 bases, leaving 14 bases between them. CDR1 MNHEY and CDR2 SVGEGT come from the germline V gene. CDR3 length: 13 residues. CDR3 protein: CASSPGQFGGYTF. The CDR3, as DNA: TGTGCCAGCAGTCCAGGACAGTTTGGTGGCTACACCTTC.

For this clone: Other DNA sequences from this sample encode an identical CDR3 as well. As DNA, the CDR3 is TGTGCCAGCAGCGTAGACTCAGGACAGGTATCTAACTATGGCTACACCTTC. It encodes CASSVDSGQVSNYGYTF. V and J are TRBV9 and TRBJ1-2, with 7 bases aligning to TRBD1. The CDR3 has 17 amino acids. J gave up 0 bases and V 0 bases, and 8 bases lay outside the gene matches. Germline CDR1 reads SGDLS; CDR2 reads YYNGEE.

Regarding this clone: The junction does not match germline at one end; this may be a read error. The rearrangement links TRBV5-6 to TRBJ1-2; D remains ambiguous. The CDR3 consists of 11 residues. The germline V gene has CDR1 SGHDT and CDR2 YYEEEE. CDR3 sequence: CASSMNSGYTF. The CDR3 region has the DNA TGTGCCAGCAGCATGAACTCTGGCTACACCTTC.

The chain has TRBV5-4 and TRBJ1-6; tentative D call: TRBD1 (5 bases). V lost 1 base and J lost 9, with 23 bases in between. The length of the CDR3 is 18 residues. Germline CDR1 and CDR2: SGHNT and YYREEE (reference sequence). The CDR3 coding sequence is TGTGCCAGCAGCTTGAGTCAGTCGGGGGATCCGATGGGTTCACCCCTCCACTTT. Its translation: CASSLSQSGDPMGSPLHF.

The gene calls are TRBV12-1 and TRBJ1-1; TRBD1 reflects the table's D call only, with no check against the DNA. TRBV12-1 is a pseudogene locus. The CDR3 contains 17 residues. CDR3 in DNA: TGTGCCAGCAGCTCCGGACAGGGGAGAAAAGGGGCCACTGAAGCTTTCTTT. It yields the protein CASSSGQGRKGATEAFF.

The genes are TRBV18 and TRBJ2-3; no firm D call. The CDR3 consists of 11 residues. The V end lost 2 bases, the J end lost 6 bases, and 3 bases lay between the germline ends. From germline, CDR1 is KGHSH and CDR2 LQKENI. The CDR3 here is CASSPSDTQYF. The CDR3, as DNA: TGTGCCAGCTCACCATCTGATACGCAGTATTTT.